A single sample gave rise to the 5 T cell receptor beta chains below, sequenced in a study of T-cell reconstitution after alpha-beta-depleted transplantation in children. Unique molecular identifiers were used in preparing the TCRbeta library. TCRdb re-called the PCR reads with MiXCR, one entry per CDR3 protein. The sample carries around 94,000 distinct CDR3 sequences, around 6.1% recorded once. The sequenced sample was PBMCs, mostly from graft donor cells, obtained 60 days after TCRalphabeta/CD19-depleted stem cell transplant. The receptors here all came from a female patient aged 2-15 years who had a stem cell transplant for Fanconi anemia, so the T cells may come from the graft donor.

Many counts were recorded for this clonotype. The chain recombines TRBV20-1 with TRBJ2-3, with 12 bases matching TRBD2. The CDR3 runs to 16 residues. Germline CDR1 is DFQATT and CDR2 is SNEGSKA (reference sequence). The V segment lost 5 bases and the J segment 2 bases; nucleotides outside the gene matches: 8. The CDR3 region is CSARLAGALSTDTQYF. The CDR3 bases are TGCAGTGCTCGACTAGCGGGGGCACTCTCCACAGATACGCAGTATTTT.

This clonotype was detected ten times or more. This CDR3 reads CASSPRSGANTGELFF. The CDR3 DNA follows: TGTGCCAGCAGCCCCCGGTCAGGGGCTAACACCGGGGAGCTGTTTTTT. The rearrangement uses TRBV7-7 and TRBJ2-2, with D maybe TRBD1 (6 bases). The CDR3 sequence is 16 residues long. Per germline, CDR1 SSHAT and CDR2 FNYEAQ (reference sequence). The V gene lost 5 bases and the J gene lost 2 bases, with 15 bases spanning the gap.

This clonotype was recorded many times. The V and J genes are TRBV5-1 and TRBJ1-1; perhaps TRBD1 as D (6 bases). The ends were cut back, 0 bases at V and 7 bases at J, with 13 bases in the middle. This CDR3 spans 14 amino acids. Germline CDR1 reads SGHRS; CDR2 reads YFSETQ. CDR3 sequence (DNA): TGCGCCAGCAGCTTGGATTGGGGGCAAATTGAAGCTTTCTTT. Translating it yields CASSLDWGQIEAFF.

The chain has TRBV20-1 and TRBJ2-7; 8 bases are shared with TRBD1. V trimming: 2 bases; J trimming: 4 bases; junction bases outside the gene matches: 1. Germline V gives CDR1 DFQATT, CDR2 SNEGSKA (reference sequence). CDR3 size: 12 residues. For the CDR3, the DNA is TGCAGTGCTAGAAGGGACAGGTACGAGCAGTACTTC. This gives the protein CSARRDRYEQYF.

The J gene is TRBJ1-2, the V gene TRBV2, with D perhaps matching TRBD1 (5 bases). The CDR3 runs 13 residues. Germline V gene sequence: CDR1 SNHLY, CDR2 FYNNEI. Trimming left V 3 bases short and J 0 bases short, with 5 bases between. CDR3 nucleotide sequence: TGTGCCAGCAGTGAGGGGGCTAACTATGGCTACACCTTC. It specifies CASSEGANYGYTF.